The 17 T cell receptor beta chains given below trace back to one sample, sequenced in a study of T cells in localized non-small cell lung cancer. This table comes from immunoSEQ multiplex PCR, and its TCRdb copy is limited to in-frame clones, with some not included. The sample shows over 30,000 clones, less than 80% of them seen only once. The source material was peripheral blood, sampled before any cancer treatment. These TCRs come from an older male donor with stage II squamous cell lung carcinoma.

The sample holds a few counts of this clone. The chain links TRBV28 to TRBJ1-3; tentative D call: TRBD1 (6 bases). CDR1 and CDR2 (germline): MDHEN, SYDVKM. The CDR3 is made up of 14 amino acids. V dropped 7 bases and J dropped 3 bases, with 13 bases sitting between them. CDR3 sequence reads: CASNRVWGGNTIYF. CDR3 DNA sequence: TGTGCCAGCAACAGGGTGTGGGGTGGAAACACCATATATTTT.

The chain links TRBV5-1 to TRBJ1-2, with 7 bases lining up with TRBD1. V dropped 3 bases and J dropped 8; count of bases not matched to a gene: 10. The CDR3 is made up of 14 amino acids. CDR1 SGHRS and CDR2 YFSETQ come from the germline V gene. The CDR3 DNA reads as TGCGCCAGCAGCTCGGGACAGTATTCCGACGGCTACACCTTC. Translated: CASSSGQYSDGYTF.

The CDR3 DNA reads as TGTGCCAGCAGCCAGGACAAGGGCTCCTACAATGAGCAGTTCTTC. Translation gives CASSQDKGSYNEQFF. The rearrangement joins TRBV4-2 to TRBJ2-1; TRBD1 is a possible D gene (5 bases). Germline assignment: CDR1 LGHNA and CDR2 YNFKEQ. The CDR3 runs 15 residues. V gave up 3 bases and J gave up 0 bases, with 9 bases separating them.

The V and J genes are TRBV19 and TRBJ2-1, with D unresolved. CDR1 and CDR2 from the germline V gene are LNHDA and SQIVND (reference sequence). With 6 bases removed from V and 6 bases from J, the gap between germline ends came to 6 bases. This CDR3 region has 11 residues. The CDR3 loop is CASRLGNEQFF. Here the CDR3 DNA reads TGTGCCAGTAGGCTAGGCAATGAGCAGTTCTTC. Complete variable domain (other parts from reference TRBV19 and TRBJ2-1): DGGITQSPKYLFRKEGQNVTLSCEQNLNHDAMYWYRQDPGQGLRLIYYSQIVNDFQKGDIAEGYSVSREKKESFPLTVTSAQKNPTAFYLCASRLGNEQFFGPGTRLTVL.

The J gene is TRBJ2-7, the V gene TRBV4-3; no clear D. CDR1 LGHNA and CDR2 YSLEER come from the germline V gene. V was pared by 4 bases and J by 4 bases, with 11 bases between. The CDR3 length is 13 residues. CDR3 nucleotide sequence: TGCGCCAGCAGCCTCGATTTGGGATACGAGCAGTACTTC. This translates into CASSLDLGYEQYF.

The CDR3 here is CASSSLHSGANVLTF. In nucleotides, the CDR3 is TGTGCCAGCAGCTCACTCCACTCTGGGGCCAACGTCCTGACTTTC. J is TRBJ2-6 and V is TRBV7-3, with no clear D. CDR3 length: 15 residues. V lost 4 bases to trimming and J lost 0 bases, with 7 bases between them. CDR1 SGHTA and CDR2 FQGTGA come from the germline V gene.

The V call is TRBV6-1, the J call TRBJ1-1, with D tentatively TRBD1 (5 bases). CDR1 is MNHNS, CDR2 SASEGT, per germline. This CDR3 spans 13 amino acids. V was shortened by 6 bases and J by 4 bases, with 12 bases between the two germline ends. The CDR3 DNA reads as TGTGCCAGCAGCGCACAGGTATTCACTGAAGCTTTCTTT. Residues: CASSAQVFTEAFF.

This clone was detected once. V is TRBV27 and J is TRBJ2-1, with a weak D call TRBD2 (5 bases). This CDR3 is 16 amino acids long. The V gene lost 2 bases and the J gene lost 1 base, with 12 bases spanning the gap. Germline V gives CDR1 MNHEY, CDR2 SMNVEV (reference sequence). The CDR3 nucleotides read TGTGCCAGCAGTTTACGGCCCCGCGGGTCCTACAATGAGCAGTTCTTC. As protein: CASSLRPRGSYNEQFF.

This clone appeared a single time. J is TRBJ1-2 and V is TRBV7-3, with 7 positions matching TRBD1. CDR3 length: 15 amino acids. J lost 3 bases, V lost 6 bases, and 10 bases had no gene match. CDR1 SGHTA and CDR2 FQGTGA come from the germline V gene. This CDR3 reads CASSQTTGNDYGYTF. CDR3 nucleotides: TGTGCCAGCAGTCAAACGACAGGGAATGACTATGGCTACACCTTC.

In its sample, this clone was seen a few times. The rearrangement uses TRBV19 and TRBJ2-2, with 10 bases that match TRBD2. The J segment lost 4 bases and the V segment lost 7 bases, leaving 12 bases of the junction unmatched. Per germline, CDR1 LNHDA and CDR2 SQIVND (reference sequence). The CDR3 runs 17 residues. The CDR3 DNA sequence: TGTGCCAGTACAGAACCGGGACTAGCGTCTCTCACCGGGGAGCTGTTTTTT. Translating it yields CASTEPGLASLTGELFF.

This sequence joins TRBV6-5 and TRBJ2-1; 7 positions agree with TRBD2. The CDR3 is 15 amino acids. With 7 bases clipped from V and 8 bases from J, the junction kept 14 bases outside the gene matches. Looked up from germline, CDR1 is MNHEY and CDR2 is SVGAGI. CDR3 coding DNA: TGTGCCAGCAAACCCAGGACTAGTTCCAACGATGAGCAGTTCTTC. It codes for CASKPRTSSNDEQFF.

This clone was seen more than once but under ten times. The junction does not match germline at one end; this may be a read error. The CDR3 is CASSLAGGPYEQYF. As DNA, the CDR3 is TGTGCCAGCAGCCTAGCGGGAGGGCCCTACGAGCAGTACTTC. The chain uses TRBV7-2 and TRBJ2-7; TRBD2 matches at 12 bases. CDR1 is SGHTA, CDR2 FQGNSA, per germline. This CDR3 is 14 amino acids long.

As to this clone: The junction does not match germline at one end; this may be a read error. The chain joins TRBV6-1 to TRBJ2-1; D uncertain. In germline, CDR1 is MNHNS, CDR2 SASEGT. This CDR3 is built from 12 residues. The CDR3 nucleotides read TGTGCCAGCAGAGAAGACTACAATGAGCAGTTCTTC. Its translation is CASREDYNEQFF.

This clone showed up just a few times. Here the CDR3 reads CASSIETGEGDTQYF. The CDR3 bases are TGTGCCAGTAGTATAGAGACAGGGGAGGGAGATACGCAGTATTTT. The chain links TRBV7-3 to TRBJ2-3, with TRBD1 as a possible D gene (8 bases). Trimming took off 9 bases at V and 5 bases at J, with 21 bases between the two ends. Per the germline V gene, CDR1 is SGHTA and CDR2 is FQGTGA. This CDR3 comprises 15 residues. Full variable domain (missing parts from reference TRBV7-3 and TRBJ2-3): GAGVSQTPSNKVTEKGKYVELRCDPISGHTALYWYRQSLGQGPEFLIYFQGTGAADDSGLPNDRFFAVRPEGSVSTLKIQRTERGDSAVYLCASSIETGEGDTQYFGPGTRLTVL.

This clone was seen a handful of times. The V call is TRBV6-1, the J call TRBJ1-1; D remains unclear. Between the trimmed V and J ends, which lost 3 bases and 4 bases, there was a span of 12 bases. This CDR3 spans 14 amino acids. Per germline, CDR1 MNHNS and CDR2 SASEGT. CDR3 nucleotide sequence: TGTGCCAGCAGTGAGTTAAGGGAGGGCACTGAAGCTTTCTTT. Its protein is CASSELREGTEAFF.

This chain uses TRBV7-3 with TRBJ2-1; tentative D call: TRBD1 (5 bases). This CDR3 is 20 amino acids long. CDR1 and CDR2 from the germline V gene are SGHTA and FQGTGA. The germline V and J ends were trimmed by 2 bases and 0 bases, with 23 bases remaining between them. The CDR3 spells CASSLGAGQATPSSYNEQFF. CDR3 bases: TGTGCCAGCAGCTTAGGGGCAGGACAAGCGACTCCTTCCTCCTACAATGAGCAGTTCTTC.

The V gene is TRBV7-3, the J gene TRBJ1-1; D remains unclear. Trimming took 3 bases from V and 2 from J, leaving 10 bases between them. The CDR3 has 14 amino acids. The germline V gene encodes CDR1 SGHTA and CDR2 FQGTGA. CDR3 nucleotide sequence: TGTGCCAGCAGCTTGGGAGGACTTAACACTGAAGCTTTCTTT. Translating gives CASSLGGLNTEAFF.